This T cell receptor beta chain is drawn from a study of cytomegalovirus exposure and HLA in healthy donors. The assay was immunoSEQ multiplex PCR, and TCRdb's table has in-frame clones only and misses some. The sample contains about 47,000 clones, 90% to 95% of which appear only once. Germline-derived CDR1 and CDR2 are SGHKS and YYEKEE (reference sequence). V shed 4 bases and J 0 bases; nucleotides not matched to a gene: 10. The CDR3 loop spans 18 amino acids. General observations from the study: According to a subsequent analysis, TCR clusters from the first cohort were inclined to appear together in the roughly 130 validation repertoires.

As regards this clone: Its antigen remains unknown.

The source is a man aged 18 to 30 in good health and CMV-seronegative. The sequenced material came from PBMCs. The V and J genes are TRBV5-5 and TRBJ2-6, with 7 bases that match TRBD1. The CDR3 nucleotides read TGTGCCAGCAGCGGATCCGGGACAGTGGGCTCTGGGGCCAACGTCCTGACTTTC. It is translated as CASSGSGTVGSGANVLTF.